This T cell receptor beta chain was recovered during a study of T cells after posttransplantation cyclophosphamide listed by TCRdb under 2016. Background on the whole study: Using TRB sequencing, the study followed how the T cell repertoire rebuilt after myeloablative bone marrow transplantation with posttransplantation cyclophosphamide given as GVHD prophylaxis. Public TRB sequences were checked against a database of over 3,500 sequences associated with responses to pathogens, tumor antigens, self-antigens and alloantigens. Because TRA and TRB clonality correlated tightly in 9 samples, later TCR analyses were limited to TRB. Blood from every one of the approximately 37 PTCy patients who had 1-year posttransplant specimens underwent TRB sequencing. In 3 patients, up to roughly 3 additional blood samples taken between 2 and 5.2 years after transplant also underwent TRB sequencing, as did pretransplant blood from a handful of patients. Samples from around 40 PTCy-treated patients and over 15 related bone marrow donors of those patients were subjected to antigen receptor sequencing. Study-level results and caveats: The TRB repertoires of T cells infiltrating skin or the GI tract showed only limited overlap with the TRB repertoires found in blood. Across the 45 to 55 patients, TRB clonality was highly associated with recipient CMV seropositivity and CMV reactivation, and diversity with PTCy was similar to that in the CNI/methotrexate controls. Donor-recipient similarity was low at 1-2 months but increased during the first year, and donor CD8+ memory clones often dominated later blood repertoires.

Comment on this clone: Its cognate antigen has yet to be identified. Base qualities were left out, and no much larger clone turns up one base away.

Per the germline V gene (reference sequence), SEHNR is the CDR1 and FQNEAQ is the CDR2. From the cysteine up to the phenylalanine, the CDR3 has a length of 16 residues. The retained sequence is limited to the CDR3, 48 bases, with the frame set at the first base. Deletion took 0 bases off V and 4 bases off J, with a span of 10 bases between the germline ends. Genomic DNA was the input for TRB sequencing, which was run either with the immunoSEQ assay at survey resolution or with the hsTCRB kit. On the study's bioinformatics: The immunoSEQ software handled initial read processing, and the LymphoSeq R package was used for repertoire analyses. For each TRB dataset, clonality was calculated as 1 minus normalized Shannon entropy, and the Gini coefficient was computed as well. To infer phenotypes in unsorted samples, TRB sequences from sorted subsets of the recipient or donor were mapped onto unsorted samples from the same recipient. TCRdb holds this immuneACCESS table with in-frame rearrangements only. Some clones are missing; in checked studies, unresolved V genes explain under half, and the rest has no known cause. V, J and clone size reflect that table, while D and trimming were determined from the DNA. The sample table lists about 8,800 clones, about 98% of them with a count of one. Of the sample, less than 0.3% is held by the ten largest clones.

To count as naive, T cells had to be viable CD3+CD4+ or CD3+CD8+ cells with a CCR7+CD45RA+CD45RO-CD95-CD27+CD28+ profile. Related bone marrow donors provided peripheral blood samples on the day of marrow donation. Peripheral blood and bone marrow mononuclear cells were isolated by Ficoll-Hypaque density centrifugation and cryopreserved. FACS on a FACSAria II was used to sort CD4+ and CD8+ T cells, including the naive and memory subsets. The specimen sequenced was naive CD4+ T cells sorted from PBMCs. The rearranged segments are TRBV7-9 and TRBJ2-6, and the D gene may be TRBD2, 5 bases matching. The clonotype comes from a woman aged 55-70 years in good health, CMV-negative, and a related stem cell transplant donor. CDR3 loop: CASSLAVQRGANVLTF. Read as DNA, the sequence is TGTGCCAGCAGCTTAGCTGTGCAGCGGGGGGCCAACGTCCTGACTTTC.